Below are 29 T cell receptor beta chains sequenced from a single sample in a study of blood T cell repertoires in COVID-19. Generated by immunoSEQ multiplex PCR, the TCRdb table keeps only in-frame clones and is missing some. The table lists about 140,000 clones, over 75% of them singletons. Sequences were obtained from PBMCs or T cells enriched from blood (not recorded which). These receptors were collected from a man aged 50-60 years in a cohort exposed to, infected with or recovered from COVID-19 (not recorded which).

V usage is TRBV7-6 and J usage is TRBJ1-4; D might be TRBD1 (5 bases). Germline loops: CDR1 SGHVS, CDR2 FNYEAQ. The germline V and J ends were trimmed by 5 bases and 5 bases, with 18 bases remaining between them. The CDR3 length is 16 residues. CDR3 residues: CASSPEGRSGNEKLFF. The CDR3 DNA is TGTGCCAGCAGCCCGGAGGGACGGTCGGGGAATGAAAAACTGTTTTTT.

The chain employs TRBV7-8 and TRBJ2-7; 9 bases line up with TRBD1. With V trimmed by 5 bases and J by 4 bases, 3 bases remained unmatched. Germline CDR1 reads SGHVS; CDR2 reads FQNEAQ. The CDR3 spans 13 residues. CDR3 in amino acids: CASSIDRGYEQYF. The CDR3 bases are TGTGCCAGCAGCATCGACAGGGGGTACGAGCAGTACTTC. Full variable domain (remainder filled in from reference TRBV7-8 and TRBJ2-7): GAGVSQSPRYKVAKRGQDVALRCDPISGHVSLFWYQQALGQGPEFLTYFQNEAQLDKSGLPSDRFFAERPEGSVSTLKIQRTQQEDSAVYLCASSIDRGYEQYFGPGTRLTVT.

This clone was found once. The genes are TRBV7-2 and TRBJ1-2; D not resolved. Looked up from germline, CDR1 is SGHTA and CDR2 is FQGNSA. Trimming cost V 4 bases and J 2 bases, with 17 bases left between them. The CDR3 is 16 amino acids. The DNA for the CDR3 is TGTGCCAGCAGCTCCGGGCCGGGATTAGCCAACTATGGCTACACCTTC. This encodes CASSSGPGLANYGYTF.

The chain employs TRBV19 and TRBJ1-1; no firm D call. Germline CDR1 reads LNHDA; CDR2 reads SQIVND (reference sequence). With 9 bases removed from V and 3 bases from J, the gap between germline ends came to 8 bases. CDR3 length equals 11 residues. CDR3 region: CASTVDTEAFF. In nucleotides, the CDR3 is TGTGCCAGCACGGTCGACACTGAAGCTTTCTTT.

The rearrangement uses TRBV5-8 and TRBJ1-5; possible D gene TRBD1, 5 bases. Germline-derived CDR1 and CDR2 are SGHTS and YDEGEE. This CDR3 is built from 13 residues. Trimming left V 6 bases short and J 5 bases short, with 12 bases between. CDR3 sequence reads: CASTSGFDQPQHF. The DNA of the CDR3 is TGTGCCAGCACTTCAGGGTTTGATCAGCCCCAGCATTTT.

The chain is built from TRBV20-1 and TRBJ1-3; TRBD1 agrees at 9 bases. The CDR3 covers 14 residues. Unmatched junction bases numbered 5, after V lost 4 bases and J lost 4 bases. The germline V gene encodes CDR1 DFQATT and CDR2 SNEGSKA (reference sequence). The CDR3 DNA is TGCAGTGCTACTGAGACAGGGGGAGGAAACACCATATATTTT. Its translation: CSATETGGGNTIYF.

This chain uses TRBV18 with TRBJ1-5; the D is unclear. V was cut by 2 bases and J by 6 bases, with 11 bases left in between. From germline, CDR1 is KGHSH and CDR2 LQKENI. The CDR3 contains 14 residues. The CDR3 bases are TGTGCCAGCTCACCAGAGATATACGGTCAGCCCCAGCATTTT. Its translation is CASSPEIYGQPQHF.

The table lists this clone with a few counts. This chain connects TRBV6-5 to TRBJ2-2; D call uncertain. Germline CDR1 and CDR2: MNHEY and SVGAGI. Trimming cost V 6 bases and J 4 bases, with 9 bases left between them. There are 13 residues in the CDR3. The CDR3 sequence: CASRASRTGELFF. In DNA form, the CDR3 reads TGTGCCAGCAGGGCCTCCCGCACCGGGGAGCTGTTTTTT.

The J gene is TRBJ2-2, the V gene TRBV24-1; TRBD1 matches at 9 bases. The ends lost 4 bases at V and 7 bases at J; junction bases unmatched: 9. This CDR3 has 16 amino acids. CDR1 and CDR2 (germline): KGHDR, SFDVKD. The chain's CDR3 is CATSEPSLTGGGELFF. CDR3 bases: TGTGCCACCAGTGAACCCTCACTGACAGGGGGCGGGGAGCTGTTTTTT.

The V call is TRBV4-2, the J call TRBJ1-1; TRBD1 matches 7 bases. Germline values: CDR1 LGHNA, CDR2 YNFKEQ. V was clipped by 2 bases and J by 7 bases; unmatched bases: 13. CDR3 size: 16 residues. Written as DNA, the CDR3 is TGTGCCAGCAGCCAATTCCAGGACCAGGGGGTTGGTGAAGCTTTCTTT. As protein: CASSQFQDQGVGEAFF.

The CDR3 nucleotides are TGTGCCAGCAGCTTGGGGACTAGCGGGGGCCACGAGCAGTTCTTC. Translating gives CASSLGTSGGHEQFF. The rearrangement uses TRBV5-4 and TRBJ2-1, with 13 bases matching TRBD2. V shed 0 bases, J shed 10 bases, and the junction held 4 bases outside the gene matches. CDR3 length: 15 residues. CDR1 SGHNT and CDR2 YYREEE come from the germline V gene (reference sequence).

V is TRBV6-5 and J is TRBJ2-2; D call uncertain. V was clipped by 5 bases and J by 1 base, with 8 bases between them. Germline V lookup: CDR1 MNHEY, CDR2 SVGAGI. The CDR3 sequence is 14 residues long. This CDR3 is CASSPYLNTGELFF. The CDR3 bases are TGTGCCAGCAGTCCCTACCTGAACACCGGGGAGCTGTTTTTT.

The V and J genes are TRBV5-1 and TRBJ1-2; D uncertain. Germline V gene data show CDR1 as SGHRS and CDR2 as YFSETQ. Trimming left V 0 bases short and J 4 bases short, with 7 bases between. CDR3 length equals 13 residues. CDR3 sequence (DNA): TGCGCCAGCAGCTTGGAACCGAGCTATGGCTACACCTTC. This gives the protein CASSLEPSYGYTF. Complete variable domain (other parts from reference TRBV5-1 and TRBJ1-2): KAGVTQTPRYLIKTRGQQVTLSCSPISGHRSVSWYQQTPGQGLQFLFEYFSETQRNKGNFPGRFSGRQFSNSRSEMNVSTLELGDSALYLCASSLEPSYGYTFGSGTRLTVV.

CDR3 sequence reads: CASSFGGFGNQPQHF. The CDR3 coding sequence is TGTGCCAGTAGTTTTGGCGGATTTGGCAATCAGCCCCAGCATTTT. V usage is TRBV19 and J usage is TRBJ1-5; D is uncertain. This CDR3 has 15 residues. The V gene lost 5 bases and the J gene lost 2 bases, with 13 bases spanning the gap. From germline, CDR1 is LNHDA and CDR2 SQIVND (reference sequence).

In regard to this clone: Other DNA sequences in this specimen translate into the identical CDR3. V is TRBV4-2 and J is TRBJ2-7, with TRBD2 as a possible D gene (6 bases). Germline V gene lookup returns CDR1 LGHNA and CDR2 YNFKEQ. Trimming took off 4 bases at V and 3 bases at J, with 10 bases between the two ends. The CDR3 contains 13 residues. The CDR3 DNA reads as TGTGCCAGCAGCCCGGGACTGAGCTACGAGCAGTACTTC. Translation: CASSPGLSYEQYF.

The V and J genes are TRBV27 and TRBJ2-3; 7 bases are shared with TRBD2. In germline, CDR1 is MNHEY, CDR2 SMNVEV (reference sequence). This CDR3 is 17 amino acids long. After removal of 5 bases from V and 5 bases from J, the junction contained 16 bases not matched to a gene. The CDR3 protein is CASSPTTGRGGGDTQYF. CDR3 DNA sequence: TGTGCCAGCAGTCCAACGACGGGGCGGGGCGGGGGAGATACGCAGTATTTT.

The chain combines TRBV27 with TRBJ2-7, with TRBD2 matching over 13 bases. Germline V CDR1 and CDR2: MNHEY, SMNVEV (reference sequence). This CDR3 is built from 14 residues. V gave up 8 bases and J gave up 2 bases; unmatched junction bases: 3. The CDR3 sequence is CASRGTSGTYEQYF. DNA of the CDR3: TGTGCCAGCCGGGGGACTAGCGGGACCTACGAGCAGTACTTC.

The chain carries TRBV3-1 (or the pseudogene TRBV3-2) and TRBJ1-2; possible D gene TRBD1, 5 bases. CDR3 size: 15 residues. With 5 bases removed from V and 4 bases from J, the gap between germline ends came to 17 bases. Germline V gene sequence: CDR1 LGHDT, CDR2 YNNKEL (reference sequence). The CDR3 DNA follows: TGTGCCAGCAGCACTCGGGGTGCGGGGGGCTATGGCTACACCTTC. This translates into CASSTRGAGGYGYTF.

This clone turned up a few times. The CDR3 is CASNLSGTSGITDTQYF. The CDR3 nucleotides are TGTGCCAGCAACCTCTCAGGGACTAGCGGGATCACAGATACGCAGTATTTT. This chain connects TRBV27 to TRBJ2-3; 13 bases line up with TRBD2. V dropped 7 bases and J dropped 2; count of bases not matched to a gene: 9. This CDR3 region has 17 residues. CDR1 is MNHEY and CDR2 is SMNVEV in the germline V gene (reference sequence).

This sequence joins TRBV7-9 and TRBJ2-5; TRBD1 matches 7 bases. Germline assignment: CDR1 SEHNR and CDR2 FQNEAQ (reference sequence). Trimming at V came to 4 bases and at J to 2 bases, leaving 4 bases not matched to a gene. The length of the CDR3 is 14 residues. The DNA for the CDR3 is TGTGCCAGCAGCTCCGACAGGGAGCAAGAGACCCAGTACTTC. This gives the protein CASSSDREQETQYF.

The V and J genes are TRBV4-1 and TRBJ2-7; 8 bases map to TRBD1. Germline V gives CDR1 MGHRA, CDR2 YSYEKL. V gave up 0 bases and J gave up 2 bases; unmatched junction bases: 12. The CDR3 is 18 residues long. The CDR3 DNA follows: TGCGCCAGCAGCCAAGATGTGGACAGGGAAGGGCTGACCTACGAGCAGTACTTC. Translation: CASSQDVDREGLTYEQYF.

A note on this clone: An end of the junction does not agree with germline; a read error may underlie this. CDR3 residues: CASSLVGGTSLF. The DNA for the CDR3 is TGTGCCAGCAGCTTAGTGGGAGGGACGAGCCTCTTT. The chain uses TRBV7-2 and TRBJ1-1; D is possibly TRBD1 (5 bases). The CDR3 totals 12 residues. The germline gives CDR1 SGHTA, CDR2 FQGNSA.

The chain links TRBV7-8 to TRBJ2-3; 9 bases fit TRBD1. This CDR3 is 18 amino acids long. Germline CDR1 and CDR2: SGHVS and FQNEAQ. Trimming at V came to 5 bases and at J to 1 base, leaving 13 bases not matched to a gene. The chain's CDR3 is CASSPTFYRGPRTDTQYF. The CDR3 DNA reads as TGTGCCAGCAGCCCAACATTTTACAGGGGGCCGCGCACAGATACGCAGTATTTT. Together with reference TRBV7-8 and TRBJ2-3, the CDR3 gives the full variable domain: GAGVSQSPRYKVAKRGQDVALRCDPISGHVSLFWYQQALGQGPEFLTYFQNEAQLDKSGLPSDRFFAERPEGSVSTLKIQRTQQEDSAVYLCASSPTFYRGPRTDTQYFGPGTRLTVL.

V gene TRBV24-1 combines with J gene TRBJ2-3, with D perhaps TRBD2 (6 bases). This CDR3 contains 16 residues. Germline-derived CDR1 and CDR2 are KGHDR and SFDVKD. V lost 5 bases and J 1 base, leaving 15 bases between the germline ends. CDR3: CATSVAAGTGTDTQYF. Written as DNA, the CDR3 is TGTGCCACCAGTGTTGCGGCGGGGACTGGCACAGATACGCAGTATTTT.

V gene TRBV5-6 combines with J gene TRBJ1-1, with D perhaps matching TRBD1 (6 bases). This CDR3 has 14 residues. Germline V gives CDR1 SGHDT, CDR2 YYEEEE. V lost 0 bases, J lost 6 bases, and 12 bases lay in between. The CDR3 here is CASSLGAGASEAFF. The CDR3 DNA reads as TGTGCCAGCAGCTTGGGGGCGGGGGCCTCTGAAGCTTTCTTT.

This clone has just one count. The rearrangement joins TRBV6-5 to TRBJ1-4, with 9 bases identical to TRBD1. The CDR3 is 12 amino acids. In germline, CDR1 is MNHEY, CDR2 SVGAGI. The V segment lost 6 bases and the J segment 14 bases; nucleotides outside the gene matches: 7. The CDR3 is CASRRTGEKLFF. DNA of the CDR3: TGTGCCAGCAGAAGGACAGGGGAGAAGCTGTTTTTT.

The V call is TRBV28, the J call TRBJ1-2; a weak D match, TRBD1 (5 bases). CDR1 and CDR2 (germline): MDHEN, SYDVKM. V was clipped by 4 bases and J by 5 bases, with 17 bases between them. The CDR3 contains 15 residues. The CDR3 bases are TGTGCCAGCAGTTCCTACGAAGACAGCGTGTATGGCTACACCTTC. Protein sequence: CASSSYEDSVYGYTF.

The CDR3 loop reads CASRLLGGPIGTDTQYF. CDR3 DNA: TGTGCCAGCAGACTGCTCGGAGGGCCGATTGGCACAGATACGCAGTATTTT. This chain connects TRBV2 to TRBJ2-3, with D tentatively TRBD2 (6 bases). Germline V CDR1 and CDR2: SNHLY, FYNNEI. Trimming shortened V by 6 bases and J by 1 base, and 20 bases separated the two germline ends. This CDR3 spans 17 amino acids.

The chain links TRBV7-9 to TRBJ2-1; TRBD2 aligns across 11 bases. This CDR3 spans 15 amino acids. The V and J ends lost 5 bases and 5 bases, in that order; junction bases with no gene match: 5. Germline assignment: CDR1 SEHNR and CDR2 FQNEAQ (reference sequence). The CDR3 sequence is CASSALGLADNEQFF. CDR3 nucleotides: TGTGCCAGCAGCGCGCTGGGACTAGCGGACAATGAGCAGTTCTTC.